Following are 29 T cell receptor beta chains from one sample sequenced in a study of cytomegalovirus exposure and HLA in healthy donors. In the PCR, 60 Vbeta and 13 Jbeta primers were used. Repertoires were generated with immunoSEQ multiplex PCR, while TCRdb's copy carries only in-frame clones and drops some. The top ten hold 1.2% of the sample, which has about 190,000 clones, 75% to 90% seen once. The sequencing input was PBMCs. The origin of the receptors is a boy aged 2 to 10 in good health and CMV-seronegative.

The gene calls are TRBV10-3 and TRBJ1-5; D is unclear. CDR1 and CDR2 (germline): ENHRY, SYGVKD. This CDR3 comprises 14 residues. Trimming took off 0 bases at V and 9 bases at J, with 12 bases between the two ends. This chain's CDR3 is CAISESDGSGPQHF. Written as DNA, the CDR3 is TGTGCCATCAGTGAGTCTGACGGCTCGGGGCCCCAGCATTTT.

The gene calls are TRBV18 and TRBJ2-3; TRBD2 matches at 10 bases. Germline values: CDR1 KGHSH, CDR2 LQKENI. The V and J ends lost 3 bases and 0 bases, in that order; junction bases with no gene match: 6. This CDR3 region has 17 residues. The DNA for the CDR3 is TGTGCCAGCTCACCGACTACTAGCGGGATAAGCACAGATACGCAGTATTTT. This gives the protein CASSPTTSGISTDTQYF.

The chain links TRBV5-1 to TRBJ2-2; 14 nucleotides align to TRBD2. V shed 4 bases and J 1 base; nucleotides not matched to a gene: 6. CDR3 length: 18 amino acids. Germline CDR1 and CDR2: SGHRS and YFSETQ. CDR3 nucleotides: TGCGCCAGCAGCCCACGACTAGCGGGGGGGCGGAACACCGGGGAGCTGTTTTTT. Its translation: CASSPRLAGGRNTGELFF.

The chain is built from TRBV25-1 and TRBJ1-6; 7 bases fit TRBD1. The V gene end was trimmed by 3 bases and the J gene end by 10 bases; junction bases not matched to a gene: 15. The CDR3 spans 17 residues. Germline CDR1 reads MGHDK; CDR2 reads SYGVNS. This CDR3 reads CASSDYGTDSKTSPLHF. For the CDR3, the DNA is TGTGCCAGCAGTGACTATGGGACAGACAGTAAGACATCACCCCTCCACTTT.

This chain uses TRBV14 with TRBJ1-1; possible D gene TRBD1, 5 bases. Deletions cut 1 base from V and 5 bases from J, with 14 bases between. This CDR3 has 15 residues. Germline CDR1 reads SGHDN; CDR2 reads FVKESK. The CDR3 nucleotides read TGTGCCAGCAGCCAAGCGGCGGGGGTGGGGACTGAAGCTTTCTTT. Amino acid sequence: CASSQAAGVGTEAFF.

DNA of the CDR3: TGTGCCAGTAGTATCCAGCGGACTAGTGGCCAAGAGACCCAGTACTTC. Translation: CASSIQRTSGQETQYF. The chain joins TRBV19 to TRBJ2-5; 7 positions agree with TRBD2. V gave up 3 bases and J gave up 1 base; unmatched junction bases: 8. Germline assignment: CDR1 LNHDA and CDR2 SQIVND (reference sequence). The CDR3 has 16 amino acids.

The chain is built from TRBV2 and TRBJ1-2, with D uncertain. There are 13 residues in the CDR3. CDR1 and CDR2 (germline): SNHLY, FYNNEI. The V end was cut by 8 bases, the J end by 4 bases, with 14 bases between. The CDR3: CASFESGVYGYTF. CDR3 nucleotides: TGTGCCAGCTTCGAAAGTGGAGTCTATGGCTACACCTTC. Together with reference TRBV2 and TRBJ1-2, the CDR3 gives the full variable domain: EPEVTQTPSHQVTQMGQEVILRCVPISNHLYFYWYRQILGQKVEFLVSFYNNEISEKSEIFDDQFSVERPDGSNFTLKIRSTKLEDSAMYFCASFESGVYGYTFGSGTRLTVV.

This clone has a single count. The chain is built from TRBV7-9 and TRBJ2-1; TRBD2 matches at 9 bases. Trimming took 5 bases from V and 9 from J; bases not matched to a gene: 11. Germline values: CDR1 SEHNR, CDR2 FQNEAQ (reference sequence). The CDR3 is 15 residues long. The CDR3 nucleotides are TGTGCCAGCAGCCCCCTAGCGGGACCGAAGACTGAGCAGTTCTTC. Protein: CASSPLAGPKTEQFF.

The V gene is TRBV2, the J gene TRBJ1-3; no definite D call. From germline, CDR1 is SNHLY and CDR2 FYNNEI. The CDR3 contains 12 residues. The V and J ends lost 3 bases and 5 bases respectively, with 5 bases between them. CDR3 loop: CASSEKRNTIYF. The CDR3 nucleotides read TGTGCCAGCAGTGAGAAGCGAAACACCATATATTTT.

This clone has only one observation. J is TRBJ2-1 and V is TRBV5-1, with D possibly being TRBD1 (6 bases). The CDR3 extends over 15 amino acids. Looked up from germline, CDR1 is SGHRS and CDR2 is YFSETQ. Trimming removed 3 bases from V and 10 bases from J, with 20 bases in between. The CDR3 loop is CASSSEDSNPSEQFF. CDR3 bases: TGCGCCAGCAGCTCCGAGGACAGCAACCCTTCGGAGCAGTTCTTC.

The chain combines TRBV30 with TRBJ2-2; D unresolved. Germline V gives CDR1 GTSNPN, CDR2 SVGIG (reference sequence). The CDR3 has 13 amino acids. V was shortened by 3 bases and J by 5 bases, with 10 bases between the two germline ends. The CDR3 DNA reads TGTGCCTGGAGGTTACACCCAACCGGGGAGCTGTTTTTT. Translation: CAWRLHPTGELFF.

The chain links TRBV5-1 to TRBJ2-1; 9 bases align to TRBD1. Per germline, CDR1 SGHRS and CDR2 YFSETQ. The CDR3 consists of 15 residues. V lost 7 bases to trimming and J lost 9 bases; unmatched junction nucleotides: 14. The CDR3 DNA is TGCGCCAGCTCCCCCAGGGAGGGACAGGGCAGTGAGCAGTTCTTC. It is translated as CASSPREGQGSEQFF.

This clone has a single count. J is TRBJ1-2 and V is TRBV2; 10 positions match TRBD1. CDR1 and CDR2 (germline): SNHLY, FYNNEI. Trimming cost V 7 bases and J 7 bases; bases outside gene matches: 9. This CDR3 comprises 14 residues. The DNA of the CDR3 is TGTGCCAGCACCGAGGGGACAGGGGAGGGTGGCTACACCTTC. This translates into CASTEGTGEGGYTF.

This clone was counted a single time. The rearrangement joins TRBV5-1 to TRBJ1-1; tentative D call: TRBD1 (6 bases). The CDR3 runs to 14 residues. From germline, CDR1 is SGHRS and CDR2 YFSETQ. The V gene lost 4 bases and the J gene lost 5 bases, with 15 bases spanning the gap. Here the CDR3 reads CASSREGGGTEAFF. Here the CDR3 DNA reads TGCGCCAGCAGCAGGGAAGGGGGGGGTACTGAAGCTTTCTTT.

The chain has TRBV4-3 and TRBJ1-2; D call uncertain. V was cut by 3 bases and J by 2 bases, with 7 bases left in between. From germline, CDR1 is LGHNA and CDR2 YSLEER. The CDR3 consists of 13 residues. The CDR3 DNA follows: TGCGCCAGCAGCCACGAGAGGAACTATGGCTACACCTTC. This sequence encodes CASSHERNYGYTF.

The chain couples TRBV4-3 to TRBJ1-1; 8 bases are shared with TRBD1. Germline V gives CDR1 LGHNA, CDR2 YSLEER. This CDR3 has 16 residues. V lost 2 bases to trimming and J lost 4 bases; unmatched junction nucleotides: 9. In DNA, the CDR3 is TGCGCCAGCAGCCAACGGACAGGGCATACGGGCACTGAAGCTTTCTTT. This translates into CASSQRTGHTGTEAFF.

V usage is TRBV14 and J usage is TRBJ2-5; D possibly corresponds to TRBD1 (6 bases). The V and J ends lost 4 bases and 3 bases respectively, with 21 bases between them. Germline CDR1 reads SGHDN; CDR2 reads FVKESK. This CDR3 has 17 amino acids. The CDR3 DNA sequence: TGTGCCAGCAGCCTAAGACAGGCTATTCCCCTAAAAGAGACCCAGTACTTC. Its translation is CASSLRQAIPLKETQYF.

This clone was counted between two and nine times. The chain is built from TRBV5-1 and TRBJ1-2; 11 bases agree with TRBD1. The V and J ends lost 1 base and 7 bases, in that order; junction bases with no gene match: 3. The CDR3 spans 14 residues. Germline V gene lookup returns CDR1 SGHRS and CDR2 YFSETQ. The CDR3 is CASSLSGTGGGYTF. CDR3 coding DNA: TGCGCCAGCAGCTTGTCCGGGACAGGGGGTGGCTACACCTTC.

V gene TRBV30 combines with J gene TRBJ2-1; TRBD2 matches 13 bases. The CDR3 extends over 15 amino acids. Germline V gene lookup returns CDR1 GTSNPN and CDR2 SVGIG (reference sequence). V dropped 2 bases and J dropped 10; count of bases not matched to a gene: 8. The CDR3 DNA follows: TGTGCCTGGAGTCACGGACTAGCGGGAGCAGGGGAGCAGTTCTTC. Protein: CAWSHGLAGAGEQFF.

This chain connects TRBV4-3 to TRBJ2-3, with no clear D. The CDR3 consists of 14 residues. The ends were cut back, 0 bases at V and 10 bases at J, with 14 bases in the middle. CDR1 LGHNA and CDR2 YSLEER come from the germline V gene. The CDR3 reads CASSQDTEFSAQYF. In nucleotides, the CDR3 is TGCGCCAGCAGCCAAGATACGGAATTCAGCGCGCAGTATTTT.

The chain combines TRBV7-9 with TRBJ2-3; 11 bases align to TRBD1. Trimming took 5 bases from V and 4 from J; bases not matched to a gene: 2. Germline-derived CDR1 and CDR2 are SEHNR and FQNEAQ (reference sequence). This CDR3 contains 14 residues. The CDR3 reads CASSGDRGSDTQYF. The DNA for the CDR3 is TGTGCCAGCAGCGGGGACAGGGGGTCAGATACGCAGTATTTT.

The chain has TRBV30 and TRBJ1-2; tentative D call: TRBD1 (6 bases). Germline V gene lookup returns CDR1 GTSNPN and CDR2 SVGIG (reference sequence). The V end lost 2 bases, the J end lost 4 bases, and 17 bases lay between the germline ends. The CDR3 sequence is 15 residues long. The CDR3, as DNA: TGTGCCTGGAGTCCCCACAGGGCCAACCCCTATGGCTACACCTTC. This codes for CAWSPHRANPYGYTF.

Turning to this clone: This sample also contains other DNA sequences that code for the same CDR3. V is TRBV27 and J is TRBJ1-1; TRBD1 matches 8 bases. CDR1 MNHEY and CDR2 SMNVEV come from the germline V gene (reference sequence). V lost 5 bases, J lost 2 bases, and 4 bases stayed unmatched. CDR3 size: 14 residues. CDR3 in amino acids: CASSPDRANTEAFF. CDR3 in DNA: TGTGCCAGCAGTCCGGACAGGGCAAACACTGAAGCTTTCTTT.

This chain joins TRBV2 and TRBJ1-2, with D hard to call. Trimming took off 5 bases at V and 4 bases at J, with 14 bases between the two ends. This CDR3 has 14 residues. CDR1 and CDR2 (germline): SNHLY, FYNNEI. The CDR3 nucleotides are TGTGCCAGCAGTCTCAAAACTTCGGGCTATGGCTACACCTTC. Its protein is CASSLKTSGYGYTF.

The chain employs TRBV19 and TRBJ2-1, with D unclear. Germline V gene data show CDR1 as LNHDA and CDR2 as SQIVND (reference sequence). The CDR3 consists of 13 residues. V was trimmed by 3 bases and J by 5 bases, leaving 8 bases between them. The CDR3 DNA reads as TGTGCCAGTAGTATTACAGCAAACAATGAGCAGTTCTTC. Protein sequence: CASSITANNEQFF.

The J gene is TRBJ2-7, the V gene TRBV30; D may be TRBD1 (5 bases). This CDR3 has 11 residues. V lost 4 bases, J lost 6 bases, and 10 bases lay in between. Per germline, CDR1 GTSNPN and CDR2 SVGIG (reference sequence). CDR3: CAWIQGSEQYF. The CDR3, as DNA: TGTGCCTGGATTCAGGGTTCCGAGCAGTACTTC.

The rearrangement joins TRBV9 to TRBJ1-2; 10 nucleotides line up with TRBD1. V was pared by 0 bases and J by 6 bases, with 5 bases of the junction left unmatched. This CDR3 comprises 15 residues. Looked up from germline, CDR1 is SGDLS and CDR2 is YYNGEE. The CDR3 here is CASSVEDRGTHGYTF. Written as DNA, the CDR3 is TGTGCCAGCAGCGTAGAGGACAGGGGGACGCATGGCTACACCTTC.

V is TRBV11-2 and J is TRBJ1-2; tentative D call: TRBD1 (6 bases). This CDR3 is 13 amino acids long. V gave up 1 base and J gave up 8 bases, with 11 bases separating them. Per the germline V gene, CDR1 is SGHAT and CDR2 is FQNNGV. The DNA of the CDR3 is TGTGCCAGCAGCTTAGGCGGGGGCGGCGGCTACACCTTC. Its translation is CASSLGGGGGYTF.

The chain carries TRBV10-3 and TRBJ1-1, with TRBD1 as a possible D gene (6 bases). Germline CDR1 ENHRY, CDR2 SYGVKD. Between the trimmed V and J ends, which lost 8 bases and 0 bases, there was a span of 13 bases. CDR3 size: 14 residues. CDR3 sequence reads: CAIWDNLMNTEAFF. In DNA form, the CDR3 reads TGTGCCATCTGGGACAACTTAATGAACACTGAAGCTTTCTTT.